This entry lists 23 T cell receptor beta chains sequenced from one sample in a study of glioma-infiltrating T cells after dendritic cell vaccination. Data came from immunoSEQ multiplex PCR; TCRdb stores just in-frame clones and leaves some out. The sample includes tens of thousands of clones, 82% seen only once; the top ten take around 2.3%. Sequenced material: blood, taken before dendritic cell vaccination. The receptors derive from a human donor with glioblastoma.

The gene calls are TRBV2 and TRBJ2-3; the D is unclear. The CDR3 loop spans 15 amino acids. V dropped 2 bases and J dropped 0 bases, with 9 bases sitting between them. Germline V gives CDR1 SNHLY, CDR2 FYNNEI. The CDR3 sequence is CASSEIQLSTDTQYF. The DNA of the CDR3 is TGTGCCAGCAGTGAAATACAGCTTAGCACAGATACGCAGTATTTT.

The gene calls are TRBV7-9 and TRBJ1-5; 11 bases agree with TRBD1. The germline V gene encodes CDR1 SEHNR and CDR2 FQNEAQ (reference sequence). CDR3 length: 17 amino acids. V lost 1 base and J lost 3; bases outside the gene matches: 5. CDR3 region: CASSLEDRGRPNQPQHF. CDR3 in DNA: TGTGCCAGCAGCTTAGAGGACAGGGGGCGGCCCAATCAGCCCCAGCATTTT.

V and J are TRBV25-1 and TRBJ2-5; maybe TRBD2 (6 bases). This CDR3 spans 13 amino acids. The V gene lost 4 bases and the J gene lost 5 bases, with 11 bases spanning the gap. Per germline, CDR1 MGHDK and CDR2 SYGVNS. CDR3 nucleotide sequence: TGTGCCAGCAGTGCGGCGGGAAGTGAGACCCAGTACTTC. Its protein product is CASSAAGSETQYF.

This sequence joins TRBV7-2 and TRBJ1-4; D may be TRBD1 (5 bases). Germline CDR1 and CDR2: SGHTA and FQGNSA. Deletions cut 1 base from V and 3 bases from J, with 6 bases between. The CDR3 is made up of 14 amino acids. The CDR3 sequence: CASSLGGANEKLFF. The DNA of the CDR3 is TGTGCCAGCAGCTTAGGGGGGGCTAATGAAAAACTGTTTTTT.

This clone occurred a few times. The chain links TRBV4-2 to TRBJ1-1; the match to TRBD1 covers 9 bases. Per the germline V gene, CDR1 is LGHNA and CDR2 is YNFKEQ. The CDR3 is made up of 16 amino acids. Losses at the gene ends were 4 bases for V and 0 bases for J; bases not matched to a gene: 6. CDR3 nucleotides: TGTGCCAGCAGCCCCGGGACAGGGTATCTGAACACTGAAGCTTTCTTT. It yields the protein CASSPGTGYLNTEAFF.

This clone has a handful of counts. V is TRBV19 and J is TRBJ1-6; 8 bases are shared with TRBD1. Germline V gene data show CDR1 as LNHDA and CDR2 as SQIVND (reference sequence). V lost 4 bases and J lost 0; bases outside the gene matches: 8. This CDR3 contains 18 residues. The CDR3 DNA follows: TGTGCCAGTAGTACCCGGACAGGGACGAGCTCCTATAATTCACCCCTCCACTTT. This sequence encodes CASSTRTGTSSYNSPLHF. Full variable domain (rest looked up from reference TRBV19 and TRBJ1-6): DGGITQSPKYLFRKEGQNVTLSCEQNLNHDAMYWYRQDPGQGLRLIYYSQIVNDFQKGDIAEGYSVSREKKESFPLTVTSAQKNPTAFYLCASSTRTGTSSYNSPLHFGNGTRLTVT.

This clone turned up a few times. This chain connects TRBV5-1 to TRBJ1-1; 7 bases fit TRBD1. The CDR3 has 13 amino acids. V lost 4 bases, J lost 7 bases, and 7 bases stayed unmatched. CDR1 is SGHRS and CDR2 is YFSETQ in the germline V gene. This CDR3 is CASSARAGGEAFF. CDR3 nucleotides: TGCGCCAGCAGCGCCAGGGCAGGGGGTGAAGCTTTCTTT.

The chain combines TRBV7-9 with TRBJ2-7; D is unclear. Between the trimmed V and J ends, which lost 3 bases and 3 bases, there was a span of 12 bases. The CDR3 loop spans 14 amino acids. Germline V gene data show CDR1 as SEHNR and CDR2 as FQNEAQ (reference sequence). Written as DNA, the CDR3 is TGTGCCAGCAGCTTTTTGGGCTTGGTCTACGAGCAGTACTTC. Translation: CASSFLGLVYEQYF. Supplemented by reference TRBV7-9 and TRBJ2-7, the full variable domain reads DTGVSQNPRHKITKRGQNVTFRCDPISEHNRLYWYRQTLGQGPEFLTYFQNEAQLEKSRLLSDRFSAERPKGSFSTLEIQRTEQGDSAMYLCASSFLGLVYEQYFGPGTRLTVT.

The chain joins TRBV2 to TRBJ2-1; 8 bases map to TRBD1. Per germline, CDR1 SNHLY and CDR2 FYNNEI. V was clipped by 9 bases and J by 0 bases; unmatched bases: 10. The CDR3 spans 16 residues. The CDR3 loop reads CASSRDRRDSYNEQFF. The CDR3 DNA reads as TGTGCCAGTTCCCGGGACAGGAGGGACTCCTACAATGAGCAGTTCTTC.

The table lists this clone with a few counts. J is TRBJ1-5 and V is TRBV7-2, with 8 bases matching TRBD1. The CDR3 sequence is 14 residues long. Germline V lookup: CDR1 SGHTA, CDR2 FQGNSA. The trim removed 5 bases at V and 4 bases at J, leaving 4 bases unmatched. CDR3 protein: CASSVRQGNQPQHF. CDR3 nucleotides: TGTGCCAGCAGCGTGAGACAGGGGAATCAGCCCCAGCATTTT.

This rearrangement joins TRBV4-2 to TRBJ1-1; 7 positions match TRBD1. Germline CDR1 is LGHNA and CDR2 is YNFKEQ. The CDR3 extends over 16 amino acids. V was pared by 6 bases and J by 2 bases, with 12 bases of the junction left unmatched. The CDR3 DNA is TGTGCCAGCAGTCCTAAAAAGGGGGCAGAAAACACTGAAGCTTTCTTT. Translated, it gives CASSPKKGAENTEAFF.

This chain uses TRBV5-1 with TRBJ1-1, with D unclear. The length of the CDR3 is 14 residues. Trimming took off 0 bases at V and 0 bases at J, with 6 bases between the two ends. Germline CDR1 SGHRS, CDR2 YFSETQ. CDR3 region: CASSLESMNTEAFF. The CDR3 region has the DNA TGCGCCAGCAGCTTGGAATCCATGAACACTGAAGCTTTCTTT.

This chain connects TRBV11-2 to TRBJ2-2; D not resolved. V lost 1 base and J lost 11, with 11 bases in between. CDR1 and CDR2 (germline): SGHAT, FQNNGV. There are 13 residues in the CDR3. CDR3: CASSLGWSEELFF. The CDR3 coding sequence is TGTGCCAGCAGCTTAGGGTGGAGTGAAGAGCTGTTTTTT.

The CDR3 loop reads CASSLDSNTEAFF. CDR3 nucleotide sequence: TGTGCCAGCAGCCTGGACAGCAACACTGAAGCTTTCTTT. This rearrangement joins TRBV7-7 to TRBJ1-1; weak D call: TRBD1 (6 bases). Trimming stripped 5 bases from V and 2 bases from J, with 9 bases between. This CDR3 is built from 13 residues. Looked up from germline, CDR1 is SSHAT and CDR2 is FNYEAQ (reference sequence). Together with reference TRBV7-7 and TRBJ1-1, the CDR3 gives the full variable domain: GAGVSQSPRYKVTKRGQDVTLRCDPISSHATLYWYQQALGQGPEFLTYFNYEAQPDKSGLPSDRFSAERPEGSISTLTIQRTEQRDSAMYRCASSLDSNTEAFFGQGTRLTVV.

CDR3: CASSQEVRGGYEQYF. CDR3 DNA: TGCGCCAGCAGCCAAGAGGTGAGGGGGGGGTACGAGCAGTACTTC. The chain employs TRBV4-1 and TRBJ2-7, with D perhaps matching TRBD2 (7 bases). V lost 0 bases to trimming and J lost 4 bases, with 13 bases between them. The germline V gene has CDR1 MGHRA and CDR2 YSYEKL. The CDR3 length is 15 residues.

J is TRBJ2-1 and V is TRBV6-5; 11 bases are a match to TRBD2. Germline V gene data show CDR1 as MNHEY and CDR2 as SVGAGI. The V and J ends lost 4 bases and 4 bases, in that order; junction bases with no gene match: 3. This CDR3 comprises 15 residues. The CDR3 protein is CASSLLAGVYNEQFF. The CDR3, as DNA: TGTGCCAGCAGTTTACTAGCGGGGGTGTACAATGAGCAGTTCTTC.

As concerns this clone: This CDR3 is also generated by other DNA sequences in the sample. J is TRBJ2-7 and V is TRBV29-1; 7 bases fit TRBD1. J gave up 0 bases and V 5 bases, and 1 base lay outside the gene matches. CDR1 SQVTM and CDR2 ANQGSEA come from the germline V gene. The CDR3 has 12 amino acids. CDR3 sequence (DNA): TGCAGCGTTCGGACAGGCTCCTACGAGCAGTACGTC. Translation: CSVRTGSYEQYV.

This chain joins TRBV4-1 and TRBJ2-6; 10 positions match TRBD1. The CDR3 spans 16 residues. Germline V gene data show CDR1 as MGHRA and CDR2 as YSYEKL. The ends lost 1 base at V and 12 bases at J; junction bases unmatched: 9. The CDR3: CASSQGGGQGYPVLTF. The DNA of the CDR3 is TGCGCCAGCAGCCAAGGAGGGGGACAGGGGTATCCCGTCCTGACTTTC.

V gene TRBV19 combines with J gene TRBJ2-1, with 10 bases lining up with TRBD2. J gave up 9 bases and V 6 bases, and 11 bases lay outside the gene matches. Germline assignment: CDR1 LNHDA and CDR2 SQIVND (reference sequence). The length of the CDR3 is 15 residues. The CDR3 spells CASSPAIAGGSEQFF. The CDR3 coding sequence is TGTGCCAGTAGCCCTGCTATAGCGGGAGGTAGTGAGCAGTTCTTC.

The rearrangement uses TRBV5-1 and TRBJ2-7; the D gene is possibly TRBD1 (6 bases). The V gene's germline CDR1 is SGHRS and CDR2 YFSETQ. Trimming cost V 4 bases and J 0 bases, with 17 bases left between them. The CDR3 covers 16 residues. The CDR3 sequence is CASSPRRTVVSYEQYF. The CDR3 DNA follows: TGCGCCAGCAGCCCCAGGCGGACAGTAGTCTCCTACGAGCAGTACTTC.

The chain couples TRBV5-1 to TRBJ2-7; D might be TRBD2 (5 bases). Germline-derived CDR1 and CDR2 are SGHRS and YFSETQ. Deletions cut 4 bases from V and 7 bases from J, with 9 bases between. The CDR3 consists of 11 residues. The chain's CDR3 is CASSLGGEQYV. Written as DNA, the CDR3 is TGCGCCAGCAGCCTGGGCGGGGAGCAGTACGTC.

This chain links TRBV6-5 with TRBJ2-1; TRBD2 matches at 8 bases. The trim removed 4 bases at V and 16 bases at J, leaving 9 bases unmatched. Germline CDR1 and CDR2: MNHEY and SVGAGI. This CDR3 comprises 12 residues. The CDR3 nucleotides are TGTGCCAGCAGTTCCCGGACTAGCCGCCTCTTCTTC. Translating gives CASSSRTSRLFF.

CDR3 protein: CASSPSPGGELFF. The CDR3 DNA is TGTGCCAGCAGTCCCTCGCCGGGCGGGGAGCTGTTTTTT. The chain combines TRBV6-5 with TRBJ2-2; D unclear. The CDR3 covers 13 residues. V lost 5 bases and J lost 7, with 11 bases in between. Germline V lookup: CDR1 MNHEY, CDR2 SVGAGI.